This T cell receptor beta chain comes out of a study of control samples from healthy donors and cancer patients. Assay used: immunoSEQ multiplex PCR; TCRdb lists only in-frame clones, some missing. Of about 77,000 clones listed, about 92% were seen once; the top ten hold approximately 5.8%. This CDR3 has 14 amino acids. V lost 1 base and J lost 5, with 8 bases in between. CDR1 is LNHDA, CDR2 SQIVND, per germline (reference sequence). The sequenced material came from blood. The rearrangement joins TRBV19 to TRBJ2-2; D perhaps matches TRBD1 (5 bases). The sequence was collected from an older woman in good health. CDR3 DNA sequence: TGTGCCAGTAGTATAGTCAGGGTGACCGGGGAGCTGTTTTTT. It specifies CASSIVRVTGELFF. Complete variable domain (other parts from reference TRBV19 and TRBJ2-2): DGGITQSPKYLFRKEGQNVTLSCEQNLNHDAMYWYRQDPGQGLRLIYYSQIVNDFQKGDIAEGYSVSREKKESFPLTVTSAQKNPTAFYLCASSIVRVTGELFFGEGSRLTVL.